This TCR beta chain was identified during a study of T cells in Graves' hyperthyroidism and ophthalmopathy. Across 18 months, stable Graves' hyperthyroidism was marked by no progression to ophthalmopathy. The CDR3 has 15 amino acids. Per germline, CDR1 SGHDN and CDR2 FVKESK. The V gene lost 5 bases and the J gene lost 3 bases, with 17 bases spanning the gap. TCR beta CDR3 regions were amplified from RNA. The TCR CDR3 first-round RT-PCR relied on the HTBI primer set. TCRdb processed the multiplex PCR reads anew with MiXCR; each CDR3 protein has one entry. The repertoire holds 350,000 to 400,000 distinct CDR3 sequences, approximately 14% seen once, with approximately 11% in the top ten. This clonotype was picked up many times.

V gene TRBV14 combines with J gene TRBJ2-7; D not certain. The specimen was blood. This sequence was found in a woman aged 60 to 75 with Graves' hyperthyroidism. The CDR3 region is CASSSPLSSSYEQYF. CDR3 DNA: TGTGCCAGCAGCTCCCCGCTTAGTAGCAGCTACGAGCAGTACTTC.